This T cell receptor (beta chain) was captured by sequencing in a study of tumor-infiltrating lymphocytes in primary liver carcinoma. RNA and DNA were co-extracted from approximately 20-30 mg of unsorted bulk tissue. Samples came from superior, inferior, lateral poles and tumor centre. More than 80% viable tumor cells made up every tumor sample. About this clonotype: Antigen specificity is unknown.

The study's findings and limits: Tumor-adjacent and tumor-blood pairs overlapped less than tumor region pairs did. Tumors and blood were compared for top-250-clone fraction, and tumors had the significantly higher value (p = 0.039).

A constant-region primer served to make TCR beta cDNA from about 530 ng total RNA. Employing slightly modified ARM-PCR, three nested multiplex PCR rounds were run, and these gave rise to the TCR beta libraries. MiXCR, run by TCRdb on the multiplex PCR reads, gives a single entry per CDR3 protein. The table lists 90,000 to 150,000 distinct CDR3 sequences, around 60% of them singletons, with 9.3% in the top ten. Sequencing was performed on liver tumor tissue from sampling region 1. Documented subset: tumor region T1, superior pole. The receptor comes from a woman between 55 and 75 years old with primary liver carcinoma and hepatitis B virus infection.

The CDR3 reads CASSLGPSGSEQPQHF. The DNA of the CDR3 is TGTGCCAGCAGCTTAGGTCCATCGGGATCGGAACAGCCCCAGCATTTT. The rearrangement links TRBV7-8 to TRBJ1-5; D remains unclear. This CDR3 contains 16 residues. The V gene's germline CDR1 is SGHVS and CDR2 FQNEAQ. V was clipped by 1 base and J by 7 bases, with 17 bases between them.